The 13 T cell receptor beta chains in this list originate from one sample, sequenced in a study of blood T cell repertoires in COVID-19. Generated by immunoSEQ multiplex PCR, the TCRdb table keeps only in-frame clones and is missing some. This sample carries roughly 110,000 clones, approximately 85% of them seen once, and the ten largest clones take about 6.1%. The sample taken for sequencing was peripheral blood. The origin of the receptors is an older woman with COVID-19, enrolled during active disease.

CDR3 in DNA: TGTGCCAGCAGCTTGGGCACCACGAACACCGGGGAGCTGTTTTTT. Translated, it gives CASSLGTTNTGELFF. The chain links TRBV7-9 to TRBJ2-2; no clear D. Germline V gene lookup returns CDR1 SEHNR and CDR2 FQNEAQ (reference sequence). The CDR3 is 15 residues long. Trimming took 3 bases from V and 0 from J, leaving 8 bases between them.

V is TRBV29-1 and J is TRBJ2-4; TRBD1 matches at 9 bases. V lost 7 bases and J lost 4; bases outside the gene matches: 8. CDR3 length equals 14 residues. Germline CDR1 reads SQVTM; CDR2 reads ANQGSEA. CDR3 nucleotide sequence: TGCAGCGGAACCACAGGGGGCGCGAAAAACATTCAGTACTTC. The encoded protein is CSGTTGGAKNIQYF.

This chain uses TRBV19 with TRBJ2-7; 11 positions match TRBD2. Germline-derived CDR1 and CDR2 are LNHDA and SQIVND (reference sequence). The V segment lost 7 bases and the J segment 2 bases; nucleotides outside the gene matches: 4. This CDR3 is 14 amino acids long. CDR3 loop: CASTPTSGTYEQYF. Here the CDR3 DNA reads TGTGCCAGTACCCCGACTAGCGGGACCTACGAGCAGTACTTC.

The chain is built from TRBV4-3 and TRBJ1-3, with TRBD1 matching 11 bases. V shed 0 bases, J shed 3 bases, and the junction held 4 bases outside the gene matches. Germline V CDR1 and CDR2: LGHNA, YSLEER. The CDR3 has 17 residues. CDR3 sequence: CASSQDWTGGGGNTIYF. CDR3 sequence (DNA): TGCGCCAGCAGCCAAGATTGGACAGGGGGCGGTGGAAACACCATATATTTT.

V usage is TRBV2 and J usage is TRBJ2-1; 14 nucleotides agree with TRBD2. With 5 bases clipped from V and 8 bases from J, the junction kept 5 bases outside the gene matches. Germline CDR1 is SNHLY and CDR2 is FYNNEI. The CDR3 spans 15 residues. CDR3 DNA: TGTGCCAGCAGTAAGACTAGCGGGGGGGCCTATGAGCAGTTCTTC. It codes for CASSKTSGGAYEQFF.

This chain connects TRBV13 to TRBJ1-1; 9 bases align to TRBD1. Germline lookup yields CDR1 PRHDT and CDR2 FYEKMQ (reference sequence). The CDR3 is made up of 15 amino acids. J lost 2 bases, V lost 6 bases, and 7 bases had no gene match. The CDR3 sequence: CASRPGTGTNTEAFF. The CDR3 DNA reads TGTGCCAGCAGACCTGGGACAGGGACAAACACTGAAGCTTTCTTT.

The V gene is TRBV11-2, the J gene TRBJ2-7; 11 bases line up with TRBD1. This CDR3 is built from 15 residues. Germline values: CDR1 SGHAT, CDR2 FQNNGV. V was pared by 4 bases and J by 5 bases, with 7 bases of the junction left unmatched. In DNA, the CDR3 is TGTGCCAGCAGCTCGTCCGGGACAGGGGGGCACGAGCAGTACTTC. Its protein product is CASSSSGTGGHEQYF.

The V gene is TRBV3-1 (or the pseudogene TRBV3-2), the J gene TRBJ1-3; TRBD1 might be the D (6 bases). The CDR3 covers 17 residues. CDR1 is LGHDT and CDR2 is YNNKEL in the germline V gene (reference sequence). V dropped 1 base and J dropped 3 bases, with 16 bases sitting between them. DNA for the CDR3: TGTGCCAGCAGCCAAGGTTTATGGACAGAATATGGAAACACCATATATTTT. Its protein is CASSQGLWTEYGNTIYF.

This chain uses TRBV5-1 with TRBJ1-4; D is perhaps TRBD1 (5 bases). This CDR3 has 16 residues. V was clipped by 3 bases and J by 8 bases, with 20 bases between them. Germline-derived CDR1 and CDR2 are SGHRS and YFSETQ. The CDR3 spells CASSSQAGPIEEKLFF. The CDR3, as DNA: TGCGCCAGCAGCTCCCAAGCGGGACCTATAGAAGAAAAACTGTTTTTT.

The chain combines TRBV4-2 with TRBJ2-1, with 10 bases identical to TRBD2. In germline, CDR1 is LGHNA, CDR2 YNFKEQ. J was trimmed by 0 bases and V by 1 base; bases with no gene match: 6. The CDR3 consists of 18 residues. The CDR3 region is CASSQVMLAGDSYNEQFF. The CDR3 nucleotides are TGTGCCAGCAGCCAAGTAATGCTAGCGGGGGACTCCTACAATGAGCAGTTCTTC.

V usage is TRBV7-2 and J usage is TRBJ2-7, with D possibly matching TRBD2 (5 bases). Germline V gene sequence: CDR1 SGHTA, CDR2 FQGNSA. The CDR3 runs 14 residues. Trimming removed 4 bases from V and 4 bases from J, with 14 bases in between. Written as DNA, the CDR3 is TGTGCCAGCAGCTCCGACCAATGGACTTACGAGCAGTACTTC. Its translation is CASSSDQWTYEQYF.

The chain links TRBV7-8 to TRBJ1-6, with D possibly TRBD1 on 6 matching bases. CDR3 size: 16 residues. Germline CDR1 and CDR2: SGHVS and FQNEAQ. The V end lost 0 bases, the J end lost 7 bases, and 13 bases lay between the germline ends. The CDR3 loop is CASSLATGGGNSPLHF. The CDR3 DNA sequence: TGTGCCAGCAGCTTAGCGACGGGAGGGGGGAATTCACCCCTCCACTTT.

The chain combines TRBV10-3 with TRBJ2-2, with D possibly TRBD2 on 5 matching bases. The CDR3 loop spans 18 amino acids. The V end lost 1 base, the J end lost 4 bases, and 19 bases lay between the germline ends. The V gene's germline CDR1 is ENHRY and CDR2 SYGVKD. For the CDR3, the DNA is TGTGCCATCAGTGAGTGGCTAGCTGCCCAGGCGGCCACCGGGGAGCTGTTTTTT. It encodes CAISEWLAAQAATGELFF.